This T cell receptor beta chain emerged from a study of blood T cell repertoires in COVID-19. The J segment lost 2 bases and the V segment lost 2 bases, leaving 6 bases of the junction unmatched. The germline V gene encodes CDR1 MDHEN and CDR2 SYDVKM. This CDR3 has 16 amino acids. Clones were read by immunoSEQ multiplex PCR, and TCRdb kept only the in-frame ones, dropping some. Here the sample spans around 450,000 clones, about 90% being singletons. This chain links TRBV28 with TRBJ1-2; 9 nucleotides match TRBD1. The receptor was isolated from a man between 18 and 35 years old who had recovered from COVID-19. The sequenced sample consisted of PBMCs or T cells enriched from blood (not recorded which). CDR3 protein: CASSLGGTGRNYGYTF. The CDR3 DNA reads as TGTGCCAGCAGTTTAGGGGGGACAGGGAGGAACTATGGCTACACCTTC.